A single sample is the source of the 20 T cell receptor beta chains below, sequenced in a study of control samples from healthy donors and cancer patients. Profiled with immunoSEQ multiplex PCR; TCRdb holds only in-frame clones, not every one. Altogether 140,000 to 150,000 clones are present, around 90% being singletons, with the ten largest covering 3.2%. Specimen: blood. The receptors originated from a man in his thirties or forties in good health.

The J gene is TRBJ2-1, the V gene TRBV7-8; maybe TRBD2 (5 bases). The CDR3 is 16 amino acids. The V end was cut by 2 bases, the J end by 2 bases, with 13 bases between. Germline CDR1 reads SGHVS; CDR2 reads FQNEAQ. Here the CDR3 reads CASSLYFGVPYNEQFF. As DNA, the CDR3 is TGTGCCAGCAGCTTATATTTCGGGGTACCCTACAATGAGCAGTTCTTC.

V gene TRBV7-9 combines with J gene TRBJ1-5; D may be TRBD1 (5 bases). The germline gives CDR1 SEHNR, CDR2 FQNEAQ (reference sequence). This CDR3 is built from 15 residues. V was pared by 1 base and J by 2 bases, with 9 bases between. The CDR3, as DNA: TGTGCCAGCAGCTTAGATGTAGGGGGCAATCAGCCCCAGCATTTT. Translated, it gives CASSLDVGGNQPQHF.

This chain joins TRBV19 and TRBJ2-7; 8 bases are shared with TRBD1. V gave up 6 bases and J gave up 3 bases; unmatched junction bases: 4. This CDR3 region has 13 residues. Germline CDR1 and CDR2: LNHDA and SQIVND (reference sequence). The CDR3 protein is CASSATGGYEQYF. DNA for the CDR3: TGTGCCAGTAGCGCAACAGGGGGCTACGAGCAGTACTTC.

The rearrangement links TRBV28 to TRBJ1-4; weak D call: TRBD1 (5 bases). The CDR3 covers 16 residues. V lost 2 bases, J lost 7 bases, and 17 bases lay in between. Germline CDR1 MDHEN, CDR2 SYDVKM. The CDR3 spells CASSLMRFQGGEKLFF. The CDR3 bases are TGTGCCAGCAGTTTAATGCGGTTCCAGGGTGGTGAAAAACTGTTTTTT.

The chain employs TRBV10-3 and TRBJ1-2, with D possibly being TRBD1 (5 bases). V was pared by 8 bases and J by 4 bases, with 11 bases between. The V gene's germline CDR1 is ENHRY and CDR2 SYGVKD. There are 12 residues in the CDR3. The CDR3 DNA reads as TGTGCCATCTTCCAGGGAGGCTATGGCTACACCTTC. Translated, it gives CAIFQGGYGYTF.

The rearrangement joins TRBV5-4 to TRBJ2-3, with D possibly matching TRBD1 (6 bases). V lost 3 bases and J lost 0, with 20 bases in between. In germline, CDR1 is SGHNT, CDR2 YYREEE (reference sequence). The CDR3 length is 18 residues. The CDR3 reads CASSWGLQGISSTDTQYF. The CDR3 DNA reads TGTGCCAGCAGCTGGGGTCTCCAGGGGATCTCTAGCACAGATACGCAGTATTTT.

The chain employs TRBV2 and TRBJ1-2, with 7 bases aligning to TRBD1. With V trimmed by 7 bases and J by 8 bases, 7 bases remained unmatched. Germline-derived CDR1 and CDR2 are SNHLY and FYNNEI. The CDR3 consists of 12 residues. The chain's CDR3 is CASTLPGGGYTF. The CDR3 nucleotides are TGTGCCAGCACCCTACCAGGGGGAGGCTACACCTTC.

The chain is built from TRBV5-6 and TRBJ1-2; unclear D gene. Germline V gene data show CDR1 as SGHDT and CDR2 as YYEEEE. Trimming took 1 base from V and 8 from J, leaving 18 bases between them. This CDR3 comprises 15 residues. The CDR3 region has the DNA TGTGCCAGCAGCTTGAGGCAGGAGGGTCGAAGAGGCTACACCTTC. Translated: CASSLRQEGRRGYTF.

This chain uses TRBV19 with TRBJ2-7, with a tentative D call TRBD1 (6 bases). The germline V and J ends were trimmed by 3 bases and 7 bases, with 10 bases remaining between them. Germline CDR1 reads LNHDA; CDR2 reads SQIVND (reference sequence). The CDR3 has 12 amino acids. The CDR3 loop reads CASSILRGEQYF. In DNA, the CDR3 is TGTGCCAGTAGTATTTTAAGGGGGGAGCAGTACTTC. Together with reference TRBV19 and TRBJ2-7, the CDR3 gives the full variable domain: DGGITQSPKYLFRKEGQNVTLSCEQNLNHDAMYWYRQDPGQGLRLIYYSQIVNDFQKGDIAEGYSVSREKKESFPLTVTSAQKNPTAFYLCASSILRGEQYFGPGTRLTVT.

The V and J genes are TRBV5-8 and TRBJ1-6, with TRBD1 matching over 11 bases. This CDR3 is 18 amino acids long. The germline gives CDR1 SGHTS, CDR2 YDEGEE. V lost 0 bases to trimming and J lost 1 base; unmatched junction nucleotides: 3. CDR3 region: CASSLAGQGASYNSPLHF. CDR3 coding DNA: TGTGCCAGCAGCTTGGCCGGACAGGGGGCGTCCTATAATTCACCCCTCCACTTT.

The genes are TRBV11-2 and TRBJ1-5; tentative D call: TRBD1 (5 bases). Germline CDR1 SGHAT, CDR2 FQNNGV. V lost 0 bases to trimming and J lost 5 bases, with 8 bases between them. The CDR3 is 14 residues long. The chain's CDR3 is CASSLEGVDQPQHF. The CDR3 DNA reads as TGTGCCAGCAGCTTAGAAGGGGTTGATCAGCCCCAGCATTTT.

The chain has TRBV6-6 and TRBJ2-7, with D hard to call. This CDR3 contains 13 residues. V lost 5 bases and J 5 bases, leaving 13 bases between the germline ends. Germline V lookup: CDR1 MNHNY, CDR2 SVGAGI (reference sequence). DNA of the CDR3: TGTGCCAGCAGTCCCCTCCGGTTGGACGAGCAGTACTTC. Translating gives CASSPLRLDEQYF.

The chain carries TRBV6-5 and TRBJ1-5, with D possibly being TRBD1 (5 bases). V lost 8 bases and J 6 bases, leaving 14 bases between the germline ends. CDR3 length: 13 amino acids. Germline V gives CDR1 MNHEY, CDR2 SVGAGI. CDR3 sequence reads: CASVWQGGQPQHF. The CDR3 DNA follows: TGTGCCAGCGTCTGGCAGGGCGGTCAGCCCCAGCATTTT.

This chain connects TRBV10-3 to TRBJ2-2; D gene ambiguous. Germline CDR1 is ENHRY and CDR2 is SYGVKD. Deletions cut 7 bases from V and 3 bases from J, with 15 bases between. CDR3 length equals 15 residues. DNA of the CDR3: TGTGCCATCACATCCTCGGGTGGAGACACCGGGGAGCTGTTTTTT. It is translated as CAITSSGGDTGELFF.

The chain employs TRBV6-1 and TRBJ1-1; D remains unclear. The germline gives CDR1 MNHNS, CDR2 SASEGT. The CDR3 totals 14 residues. Trimming removed 2 bases at V and 4 bases at J, with 11 bases between. This CDR3 reads CASSERWSGTEAFF. DNA for the CDR3: TGTGCCAGCAGTGAAAGGTGGTCGGGCACTGAAGCTTTCTTT.

This sequence joins TRBV7-8 and TRBJ2-2; D is possibly TRBD1 (5 bases). Germline V gene data show CDR1 as SGHVS and CDR2 as FQNEAQ. The CDR3 extends over 15 amino acids. Trimming removed 6 bases from V and 0 bases from J, with 11 bases in between. CDR3 sequence: CASSEATANTGELFF. DNA for the CDR3: TGTGCCAGCAGTGAAGCGACAGCGAACACCGGGGAGCTGTTTTTT.

The chain has TRBV28 and TRBJ2-7; 7 bases are shared with TRBD1. Trimming took 7 bases from V and 0 from J; bases not matched to a gene: 6. The CDR3 has 14 residues. Germline CDR1 reads MDHEN; CDR2 reads SYDVKM. CDR3 coding DNA: TGTGCCAGCACAGACAGGGCGAGCTCCTACGAGCAGTACTTC. This encodes CASTDRASSYEQYF.

V and J are TRBV6-5 and TRBJ1-4; D not resolved. This CDR3 region has 15 residues. In germline, CDR1 is MNHEY, CDR2 SVGAGI. Trimming took off 4 bases at V and 3 bases at J, with 12 bases between the two ends. CDR3: CASSSARGSNEKLFF. The CDR3 bases are TGTGCCAGCAGTTCGGCACGCGGATCTAATGAAAAACTGTTTTTT.

The chain links TRBV19 to TRBJ2-1; D gene uncertain. The germline gives CDR1 LNHDA, CDR2 SQIVND (reference sequence). The CDR3 length is 12 residues. Trimming left V 1 base short and J 8 bases short, with 6 bases between. The CDR3 is CASSIGFHEQFF. The CDR3 bases are TGTGCCAGTAGTATAGGTTTCCATGAGCAGTTCTTC.

J is TRBJ1-2 and V is TRBV27; TRBD1 agrees at 10 bases. V lost 7 bases to trimming and J lost 0 bases; unmatched junction nucleotides: 5. There are 15 residues in the CDR3. Germline CDR1 MNHEY, CDR2 SMNVEV (reference sequence). CDR3 sequence (DNA): TGTGCCAGCAATTCCGGGACAGGGGCTAACTATGGCTACACCTTC. Translated, it gives CASNSGTGANYGYTF.